The present entry profiles one T cell receptor beta chain with its context. The use of a sample-barcoded 5' primer and a J-beta primer mix characterized a second PCR of roughly 6 to 11 cycles. Every sample returned 2.5 million or more CDR3-containing paired-end reads. One entry per CDR3 protein, called by TCRdb with MiXCR from the 5' RACE reads. The data contain about 640,000 distinct CDR3 sequences, roughly 53% of them singletons. The data stem from a study of blood T cells in healthy people across ages. The junction had 12 bases not matched to a gene; V was cut back by 2 bases and J by 4 bases. The CDR3 loop spans 16 amino acids. Per the germline V gene, CDR1 is DFQATT and CDR2 is SNEGSKA (reference sequence). Healthy Caucasian individuals from Russia aged roughly 6 to 100 served as donors. Each donor supplied around 9.9 milliliters of peripheral blood. No fewer than 6 million PBMCs went into each sample.

This clonotype originated in a man between 60 and 70 years old in good health. Source material: blood. The chain has TRBV20-1 and TRBJ2-3; 7 bases match TRBD2. The CDR3 nucleotides read TGCAGTGCTAGATCGGACGAAACACGGGGGGCAGATACGCAGTATTTT. Its translation is CSARSDETRGADTQYF.